The entry below describes one TCR beta chain. The ends were cut back, 5 bases at V and 1 base at J, with 14 bases in the middle. This CDR3 is built from 15 residues. CDR1 and CDR2 from the germline V gene are SGHVS and FNYEAQ. Clones were sequenced by immunoSEQ multiplex PCR, and TCRdb holds only the in-frame ones, with some missing. The table shows around 37,000 clones, with 60% to 80% occurring only once. The record originates from a study of a mutant IDH1 vaccine in newly diagnosed glioma. This sample's time point: baseline, week 1 (first vaccination visit). The treatment here: pre-vaccination baseline after standard-of-care therapy.

This specimen was PBMCs, taken from a glioma patient treated with radiotherapy, temozolomide or both. This TCR came from a man between 40 and 49 years old with glioma. Some clones in this sample may be carry-over from other donors' samples. The gene calls are TRBV7-6 and TRBJ1-1, with D uncertain. This chain's CDR3 is CASSPWEGPNTEAFF. For the CDR3, the DNA is TGTGCCAGCAGCCCGTGGGAGGGTCCGAACACTGAAGCTTTCTTT.